Shown below are 21 T cell receptor beta chains from a single sample sequenced in a study of spatial heterogeneity in lung cancer (dated by TCRdb to the late 2010s). The library was generated by 5' RACE. Sequencing used a NextSeq 500. In-frame beta chains were kept once TCRdb had trimmed the public reads at Q25 with fastp and called clones with MiXCR. Rows merge per CDR3 protein into single entries with the most common DNA and genes. The sample includes 25,000 to 35,000 distinct CDR3 sequences, with 5.4% observed a single time. Roughly a quarter of the sample comes from the top ten. Interpreted using the paper, the time point label stands for: blood at routine non-recurrence follow-up after resection. This material consisted of PBMCs, taken at follow-up. The receptors here all came from a female donor with early-stage non-small cell lung cancer.

In this sample, this clonotype turned up many times. The V and J genes are TRBV24-1 and TRBJ2-3; D not resolved. The CDR3 sequence is 12 residues long. CDR1 KGHDR and CDR2 SFDVKD come from the germline V gene. With 6 bases removed from V and 2 bases from J, the gap between germline ends came to 5 bases. The CDR3 sequence is CATSSDTDTQYF. Here the CDR3 DNA reads TGTGCCACCAGTTCGGACACAGATACGCAGTATTTT.

There are many counts of this clonotype. This chain links TRBV7-9 with TRBJ2-6, with D tentatively TRBD1 (6 bases). V shed 6 bases and J shed 1 base, with 10 bases lying between them. Germline V gene lookup returns CDR1 SEHNR and CDR2 FQNEAQ (reference sequence). CDR3 length equals 15 residues. The CDR3 DNA is TGTGCCAGCAGTTACAGGGAATCTGGGGCCAACGTCCTGACTTTC. Translated, it gives CASSYRESGANVLTF.

A note on this clonotype: The junction departs from germline at one end; a sequencing error may be responsible. This chain connects TRBV10-3 to TRBJ1-1; possibly TRBD1 for D (5 bases). Per germline, CDR1 ENHRY and CDR2 SYGVKD. CDR3 size: 14 residues. The CDR3 loop reads CAISSQVGTTEASF. Written as DNA, the CDR3 is TGTGCCATCAGCTCACAGGTGGGGACGACTGAAGCTTCCTTT.

J is TRBJ2-3 and V is TRBV5-1; no firm D call. The germline V gene encodes CDR1 SGHRS and CDR2 YFSETQ. Trimming took off 0 bases at V and 2 bases at J, with 10 bases between the two ends. The length of the CDR3 is 15 residues. CDR3 region: CASSLAHGATDTQYF. CDR3 bases: TGCGCCAGCAGCTTGGCCCATGGCGCCACAGATACGCAGTATTTT.

The sample holds a few counts of this clonotype. The CDR3 region is CASSLRGRLSYEQYF. Here the CDR3 DNA reads TGTGCCAGCAGCTTACGGGGACGGCTCTCCTACGAGCAGTACTTC. This chain links TRBV7-2 with TRBJ2-7; D is tentatively TRBD1 or TRBD2 (5 bases each). The CDR3 loop spans 15 amino acids. Germline V gene data show CDR1 as SGHTA and CDR2 as FQGNSA. The V gene lost 2 bases and the J gene lost 0 bases, with 11 bases spanning the gap.

This clonotype was observed at least ten times. The CDR3 nucleotides are TGTGCCAGCAGCCAAGTTAAGGTCAACCGCCACCCGAGCAATCAGCCCCAGCATTTT. It translates to CASSQVKVNRHPSNQPQHF. The V gene is TRBV3-1, the J gene TRBJ1-5, with D uncertain. Germline V lookup: CDR1 LGHDT, CDR2 YNNKEL (reference sequence). CDR3 length: 19 residues. Trimming removed 1 base at V and 1 base at J, with 20 bases between.

The CDR3 coding sequence is TGTGCCACCAGTTTTGGACCAAATCAGCCCCAGCATTTT. It yields the protein CATSFGPNQPQHF. The V and J genes are TRBV24-1 and TRBJ1-5, with D hard to call. Germline V gives CDR1 KGHDR, CDR2 SFDVKD. The V end lost 6 bases, the J end lost 4 bases, and 9 bases lay between the germline ends. The CDR3 consists of 13 residues.

This clonotype occurred many times. This chain links TRBV5-1 with TRBJ2-2; no definite D call. Trimming shortened V by 1 base and J by 1 base, and 8 bases separated the two germline ends. CDR1 is SGHRS, CDR2 YFSETQ, per germline. The CDR3 totals 15 residues. The chain's CDR3 is CASSLYSQNTGELFF. DNA for the CDR3: TGCGCCAGCAGCTTGTACTCCCAGAACACCGGGGAGCTGTTTTTT.

The chain employs TRBV6-2 or TRBV6-3 and TRBJ2-2; a possible D gene is TRBD1 (5 bases). Germline-derived CDR1 and CDR2 are MNHEY and SVGEGT. V was pared by 6 bases and J by 7 bases, with 21 bases between. The CDR3 has 16 amino acids. The CDR3 DNA follows: TGTGCCAGCAGCCCTGGACAACGCTTTACTTTCGGGGAGCTGTTTTTT. Its translation is CASSPGQRFTFGELFF.

This clonotype occurred many times. The gene calls are TRBV6-1 and TRBJ1-5; D gene uncertain. The CDR3 contains 15 residues. Per germline, CDR1 MNHNS and CDR2 SASEGT. V shed 6 bases and J shed 4 bases, with 16 bases lying between them. The CDR3 DNA is TGTGCCAGCAGGTCTAACATGCTACAGAATCAGCCCCAGCATTTT. This codes for CASRSNMLQNQPQHF.

This clonotype showed up many times. The chain recombines TRBV6-1 with TRBJ1-2; D remains ambiguous. V dropped 10 bases and J dropped 1 base, with 16 bases sitting between them. Germline CDR1 is MNHNS and CDR2 is SASEGT. This CDR3 has 14 amino acids. The CDR3, as DNA: TGTGCCACCCCAATAAGTCGAGTTAACTATGGCTACACCTTC. Translation: CATPISRVNYGYTF.

This clonotype has a handful of counts. Here the CDR3 DNA reads TGTGCCAGCAGTGAAATCGCGACAGGGGCCTTTACCAAAAACATTCAGTACTTC. Its protein is CASSEIATGAFTKNIQYF. This chain links TRBV2 with TRBJ2-4, with TRBD1 identical over 8 bases. J was trimmed by 2 bases and V by 2 bases; bases with no gene match: 11. This CDR3 comprises 18 residues. CDR1 SNHLY and CDR2 FYNNEI come from the germline V gene. Based on the CDR3 plus reference TRBV2 and TRBJ2-4, the full variable domain is EPEVTQTPSHQVTQMGQEVILRCVPISNHLYFYWYRQILGQKVEFLVSFYNNEISEKSEIFDDQFSVERPDGSNFTLKIRSTKLEDSAMYFCASSEIATGAFTKNIQYFGAGTRLSVL.

This clonotype appeared many times. The chain couples TRBV7-2 to TRBJ2-7; D uncertain. The CDR3 length is 11 residues. V was shortened by 5 bases and J by 1 base, with 3 bases between the two germline ends. The germline V gene has CDR1 SGHTA and CDR2 FQGNSA. The CDR3 loop is CASSPSYEQYF. CDR3 nucleotides: TGTGCCAGCAGCCCATCCTACGAGCAGTACTTC.

This clonotype was found once. This chain connects TRBV4-1 to TRBJ1-2; D is undetermined. This CDR3 spans 15 amino acids. V lost 5 bases and J lost 1, with 14 bases in between. From germline, CDR1 is MGHRA and CDR2 YSYEKL. The CDR3 loop is CASSREGEFNYGYTF. The CDR3, as DNA: TGCGCCAGCAGCAGGGAGGGAGAGTTTAACTATGGCTACACCTTC.

In this sample, this clonotype turned up many times. V is TRBV12-3 or TRBV12-4 and J is TRBJ2-2, with no clear D. The V gene lost 4 bases and the J gene lost 4 bases, with 16 bases spanning the gap. The CDR3 loop spans 16 amino acids. The DNA for the CDR3 is TGTGCCAGCAGTTCCGGTTTAGTAATAAGCACCGGGGAGCTGTTTTTT. Amino acids: CASSSGLVISTGELFF.

This clonotype was picked up many times. The V gene is TRBV12-3 or TRBV12-4, the J gene TRBJ2-7; D may be TRBD2 (7 bases). The CDR3 spans 13 residues. V was pared by 2 bases and J by 5 bases, with 10 bases between. The DNA of the CDR3 is TGTGCCAGCAGTTTACCGGGGGGCGACGAGCAGTACTTC. Translated: CASSLPGGDEQYF.

This clonotype appeared many times. The chain employs TRBV28 and TRBJ2-7, with 10 positions matching TRBD2. Unmatched junction bases numbered 7, after V lost 3 bases and J lost 5 bases. The CDR3 runs to 15 residues. Germline lookup yields CDR1 MDHEN and CDR2 SYDVKM. The CDR3 region is CASSFLSGRADEQYF. The DNA of the CDR3 is TGTGCCAGCAGTTTTCTGAGCGGGAGGGCCGACGAGCAGTACTTC.

This clonotype has a count of ten or more. The V and J genes are TRBV28 and TRBJ2-1, with TRBD2 matching over 12 bases. The CDR3 has 14 residues. Germline CDR1 reads MDHEN; CDR2 reads SYDVKM. V shed 3 bases, J shed 12 bases, and the junction held 6 bases outside the gene matches. The CDR3 bases are TGTGCCAGCAGTTTGATGGGACTAGCGGGTTTGCAGTTCTTC. Translation: CASSLMGLAGLQFF.

Many counts were recorded for this clonotype. The chain is built from TRBV14 and TRBJ2-3; D gene uncertain. Germline lookup yields CDR1 SGHDN and CDR2 FVKESK. The CDR3 spans 13 residues. V was cut by 0 bases and J by 8 bases, with 9 bases left in between. The CDR3 region is CASSQDWITTQYF. The CDR3 DNA reads TGTGCCAGCAGCCAAGATTGGATTACTACGCAGTATTTT.

This clonotype was seen at least ten times. The chain recombines TRBV9 with TRBJ2-1; D unclear. Per germline, CDR1 SGDLS and CDR2 YYNGEE. There are 21 residues in the CDR3. The V gene lost 0 bases and the J gene lost 0 bases, with 25 bases spanning the gap. CDR3 protein: CASSVGVRRGPSPTSYNEQFF. For the CDR3, the DNA is TGTGCCAGCAGCGTAGGCGTACGAAGAGGACCTTCGCCAACCTCCTACAATGAGCAGTTCTTC.

In its sample, this clonotype was seen many times. The rearrangement uses TRBV6-2 or TRBV6-3 and TRBJ2-1; D possibly corresponds to TRBD1 (6 bases). V gave up 2 bases and J gave up 4 bases, with 12 bases separating them. CDR1 is MNHEY and CDR2 is SVGEGT in the germline V gene. The CDR3 contains 15 residues. CDR3 loop: CASSYEAGAYNEQFF. The CDR3 bases are TGTGCCAGCAGTTACGAGGCAGGGGCATACAATGAGCAGTTCTTC.